This T cell receptor beta chain was found in a study of T cell repertoires in cytomegalovirus infection. Overall study findings and caveats: CMV-specific HLA-C-restricted TCR beta clonotypes dominated the ex vivo response.

Germline-derived CDR1 and CDR2 are SGHRS and YFSETQ. V shed 4 bases and J shed 0 bases, with 11 bases lying between them. The CDR3 loop spans 15 amino acids. TCRdb called the reads again in MiXCR, with one record for every CDR3 protein. The data show more than 350,000 distinct CDR3 sequences, roughly 30% seen once. For this clonotype: No antigen is known for it.

The sample comprised PBMCs. This receptor was taken from a human donor in good health (CMV status not recorded). Some clones in this sample may be carry-over from other donors' samples. This chain joins TRBV5-1 and TRBJ2-1; D is uncertain. The DNA of the CDR3 is TGCGCCAGCAGCAGTACTACGAGCTCCTACAATGAGCAGTTCTTC. The encoded protein is CASSSTTSSYNEQFF.